This T cell receptor (beta chain) is from a study of radiotherapy plus CTLA-4 blockade in lung cancer. Study background: The study recorded objective responses in 15% to 20% of patients and disease control in approximately 29%.

Findings and caveats of the study: How blood T cell clones changed early, along with interferon-beta, reportedly forecast response best. Radiotherapy with ipilimumab was followed by blood expansion of tumor-derived clones.

Only in-frame clones appear in the TCRdb table, and some are missing; sequencing was by immunoSEQ multiplex PCR. The table has roughly 53,000 clones, approximately 79% seen once. Concerning this clone: The target antigen is unknown.

Patients had chemo-refractory metastatic non-small-cell lung cancer and received focal radiation plus CTLA-4 blockade that used ipilimumab. The V and J ends lost 8 bases and 4 bases, in that order; junction bases with no gene match: 11. Germline CDR1 reads MNHEY; CDR2 reads SMNVEV (reference sequence). CDR3 length: 15 amino acids. This clonotype was sampled from a human donor with non-small cell lung cancer who had a partial response to radiotherapy plus ipilimumab. The chain joins TRBV27 to TRBJ2-1, with TRBD2 identical over 7 bases. Sequencing was performed on peripheral blood, taken from a patient treated with radiotherapy plus ipilimumab. This chain's CDR3 is CASHRDGGGYNEQFF. The CDR3 nucleotides read TGTGCCAGCCATCGGGACGGCGGGGGATACAATGAGCAGTTCTTC.